The following is a T cell receptor (beta chain) sequence with its context. The target antigen is unknown. Genomic DNA (from each subset) was split evenly across several immunoSEQ plates. The table came from immunoSEQ multiplex PCR; TCRdb's copy has only in-frame clones and leaves some out. The repertoire has some 2.3 million clones, over 85% of them found once; the top ten carry about 0.39%. Healthy adults negative for HIV, lacking recent acute infections or vaccinations, served as donors. CDR3 length equals 16 residues. From germline, CDR1 is SGDLS and CDR2 YYNGEE. V shed 0 bases and J 2 bases; nucleotides not matched to a gene: 6. The sample originates from a study of shared clonotypes between healthy human individuals. As for the study in general: The donors, a couple of women and a few men, were aged 18 to 49. The study's findings and limits: Only blood was sampled; tissue repertoires likely differ.

The chain employs TRBV9 and TRBJ2-3; 7 nucleotides align to TRBD2. The sample taken for sequencing was naive CD4+ T cells from PBMCs. Subset denoted: CD45RA+ positively selected. This clonotype was sampled from a young man in good health. Some clones in this sample may be carry-over from other donors' samples. CDR3: CASSVAGGSVTDTQYF. DNA of the CDR3: TGTGCCAGCAGCGTAGCTGGCGGGAGCGTCACAGATACGCAGTATTTT.